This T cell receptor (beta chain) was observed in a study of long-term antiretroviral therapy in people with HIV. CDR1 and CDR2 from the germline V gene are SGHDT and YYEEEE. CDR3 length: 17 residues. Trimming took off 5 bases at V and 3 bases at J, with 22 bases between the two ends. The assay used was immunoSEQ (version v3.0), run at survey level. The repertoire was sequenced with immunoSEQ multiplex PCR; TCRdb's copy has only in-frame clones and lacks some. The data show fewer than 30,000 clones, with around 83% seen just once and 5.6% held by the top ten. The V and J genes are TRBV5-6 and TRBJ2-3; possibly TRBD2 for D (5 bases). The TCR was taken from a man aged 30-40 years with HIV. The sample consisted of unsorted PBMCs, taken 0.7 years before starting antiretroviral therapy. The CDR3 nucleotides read TGTGCCAGCAGTATCCTACCCGAGGGCCCGGGAACAGATACGCAGTATTTT. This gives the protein CASSILPEGPGTDTQYF.